Listed below are T cell receptor beta chains from one sample, sequenced in a study of shared T cell receptors in the human thymus. Here immunoSEQ multiplex PCR was the method, and the copy in TCRdb shows in-frame clones only, minus some. The table includes 600,000 or so clones, more than 75% detected once. The data were also submitted as part of a second study, on human thymus T cells.

Sequencing was carried out using thymocytes. The origin of the receptors is a boy less than two years old with a congenital heart defect. Each CDR3 is given with its conserved first and last residue. A D gene is named only where the DNA matches it firmly. Some rows mark clone size as missing; the rest say once, few, many or name a class of expanded clone.

>TRBD1|TRBJ1-1|TRBV5-4|.
TGTGCCAGCACGGACAGGGGGGCGAACACTGAAGCTTTCTTT
CASTDRGANTEAFF
>.|TRBJ2-1|TRBV28|.
TGTGCCAGCAGTCCTATCGGGTGCCAATTGGAGTTCTTC
CASSPIGCQLEFF
>TRBD2|TRBJ2-7|TRBV4-3|.
TGCGCCAGCAGCCAAGACAGGGGGGGACTAGCGGATTCCTACGAGCAGTACTTC
CASSQDRGGLADSYEQYF
>TRBD1|TRBJ1-1|TRBV28|.
TGTGCCACTGTACCCAGGGGGCGCGGAGGGAACACTGAAGCTTTCTTT
CATVPRGRGGNTEAFF
>TRBD2|TRBJ2-1|TRBV14|.
TGTGCCAGCAGCCAAGAACAGTTAGCGGGAGACGAGCAGTTCTTC
CASSQEQLAGDEQFF
>TRBD1|TRBJ2-7|TRBV4-1|.
TGCGCCAGCAGCCAAGACCTAAAAAGGGGACAGGGGGCCCAAGAGCAGTACTTC
CASSQDLKRGQGAQEQYF
>TRBD1|TRBJ1-2|TRBV11-2|.
TGTGCCAGCAGCTCCGCGGGACAGGGTACCTATGGCTACACCTTC
CASSSAGQGTYGYTF
>TRBD1|TRBJ2-5|TRBV4-3|once
TGCGCCAGCAGCCAAAGCCGAGACAGGGGGAGGGGAGAGACCCAGTACTTC
CASSQSRDRGRGETQYF
>TRBD2|TRBJ2-1|TRBV29-1|few
TGCAGCGTTGAAGATCCGGGACTAGCGGGAGGGAGCTCCTACAATGAGCAGTTCTTC
CSVEDPGLAGGSSYNEQFF
>TRBD2|TRBJ2-3|TRBV11-2|.
TGTGCCAGCAGCGAAACTAGCGGGAGGGCCGCCGGTCGAGATACGCAGTATTTT
CASSETSGRAAGRDTQYF
>TRBD2|TRBJ2-1|TRBV18|.
TGTGCCAGCTCACTGGGGAAGCTGCGGGAGGCCTACAATGAGCAGTTCTTC
CASSLGKLREAYNEQFF
>.|TRBJ1-2|TRBV28|.
TGTGCCAGCAGTATCCCCGGGACATACTATGGCTACACCTTC
CASSIPGTYYGYTF
>.|TRBJ1-3|TRBV7-8|.
TGTGCCAGCAGCCCCGAAACCGGGATCTCTGGAAACACCATATATTTT
CASSPETGISGNTIYF
>.|TRBJ2-7|TRBV5-4|.
TGTGCCAGCAGCGTCCGGGACAAGGGTTACGAGCAGTACTTC
CASSVRDKGYEQYF
>TRBD2|TRBJ2-3|TRBV7-2|.
TGTGCCAGCAGCAAAGGACTAGCGGGAGATACGCAGTATTTT
CASSKGLAGDTQYF
>TRBD1|TRBJ1-1|TRBV6-1|.
TGTGCCACCTCCGGGACAGGGGGCGTTGAAGCTTTCTTT
CATSGTGGVEAFF
>.|TRBJ1-5|TRBV19|.
TGTGCCAGAACTCGACAGGTCTATAGCAATCAGCCCCAGCATTTT
CARTRQVYSNQPQHF
>TRBD1|TRBJ2-1|TRBV11-2|.
TGTGCCAGCAGCTTAGCCGGGACAGGGAACAATGAGCAGTTCTTC
CASSLAGTGNNEQFF
>TRBD1|TRBJ2-7|TRBV15|.
TGTGCCACCAGCAGAAATCGGACAGGGAAGGAGAACGAGCAGTACTTC
CATSRNRTGKENEQYF
>TRBD1|TRBJ1-2|TRBV6-5|.
TGTGCCAGCAGGACAGGGTTTAAGGATGGCTACACCTTC
CASRTGFKDGYTF
>TRBD1|TRBJ1-3|TRBV13|.
TGTGCCAGCAGCTCAGCCACAGGGGGTGGAAACACCATATATTTT
CASSSATGGGNTIYF
>TRBD2|TRBJ2-1|TRBV6-5|.
TGTGCCAGCAGTTTCCCGGCTAGCGGGGGGGCCGGCGAGCAGTTCTTC
CASSFPASGGAGEQFF